These 23 T cell receptor beta chains were sequenced from one sample in a study of blood T cell repertoires in COVID-19. Data came from immunoSEQ multiplex PCR; TCRdb stores just in-frame clones and leaves some out. This sample has a few hundred thousand clones, with more than 85% found just once. Sequenced sample: peripheral blood. These receptors were taken from a person aged 18 to 29 with COVID-19, enrolled during active disease.

This chain uses TRBV4-1 with TRBJ1-1; 8 bases are shared with TRBD1. This CDR3 comprises 19 residues. The J segment lost 1 base and the V segment lost 0 bases, leaving 13 bases of the junction unmatched. Per germline, CDR1 MGHRA and CDR2 YSYEKL. The CDR3 region has the DNA TGCGCCAGCAGCCAAGATTCGTTACTTAGGACAGGGAAGAACACTGAAGCTTTCTTT. Protein product: CASSQDSLLRTGKNTEAFF.

The chain combines TRBV14 with TRBJ2-1, with 8 bases identical to TRBD2. CDR1 is SGHDN and CDR2 is FVKESK in the germline V gene. V lost 5 bases, J lost 1 base, and 1 base stayed unmatched. The CDR3 length is 14 residues. In DNA, the CDR3 is TGTGCCAGCAGCATAGCGGGGTCCTACAATGAGCAGTTCTTC. Translated, it gives CASSIAGSYNEQFF.

Here the CDR3 DNA reads TGCGCCAGCAGCTTGAACGGGAATTCCCAAGAGACCCAGTACTTC. Translation: CASSLNGNSQETQYF. V is TRBV5-1 and J is TRBJ2-5, with D possibly matching TRBD2 (5 bases). The CDR3 loop spans 15 amino acids. Germline V gene sequence: CDR1 SGHRS, CDR2 YFSETQ. V gave up 1 base and J gave up 1 base, with 11 bases separating them.

The chain uses TRBV9 and TRBJ1-5; no firm D call. Germline V gives CDR1 SGDLS, CDR2 YYNGEE. CDR3 length: 15 residues. Trimming cost V 3 bases and J 4 bases, with 14 bases left between them. The CDR3 nucleotides are TGTGCCAGCAGCGCGGACGGGGTAGATAATCAGCCCCAGCATTTT. Translation: CASSADGVDNQPQHF. Full variable domain (missing parts from reference TRBV9 and TRBJ1-5): DSGVTQTPKHLITATGQRVTLRCSPRSGDLSVYWYQQSLDQGLQFLIQYYNGEERAKGNILERFSAQQFPDLHSELNLSSLELGDSALYFCASSADGVDNQPQHFGDGTRLSIL.

The chain couples TRBV6-6 to TRBJ1-1; 7 nucleotides align to TRBD1. V was clipped by 5 bases and J by 1 base; unmatched bases: 13. The CDR3 contains 17 residues. CDR1 is MNHNY, CDR2 SVGAGI, per germline (reference sequence). CDR3 sequence: CASSPRQGSSGNTEAFF. In DNA form, the CDR3 reads TGTGCCAGCAGTCCGCGACAGGGCAGTAGTGGGAACACTGAAGCTTTCTTT.

V is TRBV5-1 and J is TRBJ2-2, with D possibly TRBD2 on 6 matching bases. Trimming pared 0 bases from V and 1 base from J, leaving 7 bases between. The CDR3 is 15 residues long. Germline V gene data show CDR1 as SGHRS and CDR2 as YFSETQ. The CDR3 is CASSLDGGNTGELFF. CDR3 coding DNA: TGCGCCAGCAGCTTGGACGGGGGGAACACCGGGGAGCTGTTTTTT. The complete variable domain, with remaining parts taken from reference TRBV5-1 and TRBJ2-2, reads KAGVTQTPRYLIKTRGQQVTLSCSPISGHRSVSWYQQTPGQGLQFLFEYFSETQRNKGNFPGRFSGRQFSNSRSEMNVSTLELGDSALYLCASSLDGGNTGELFFGEGSRLTVL.

The CDR3 DNA reads as TGTGCCAGCAGTCCCATAGCGGGGGATACGCAGTATTTT. Translating it yields CASSPIAGDTQYF. The J gene is TRBJ2-3, the V gene TRBV28; 8 bases map to TRBD2. CDR1 MDHEN and CDR2 SYDVKM come from the germline V gene. This CDR3 has 13 amino acids. V shed 5 bases and J 6 bases; nucleotides not matched to a gene: 4. The whole variable domain, remainder taken from reference TRBV28 and TRBJ2-3, is DVKVTQSSRYLVKRTGEKVFLECVQDMDHENMFWYRQDPGLGLRLIYFSYDVKMKEKGDIPEGYSVSREKKERFSLILESASTNQTSMYLCASSPIAGDTQYFGPGTRLTVL.

This clone was seen once. The sample contains more than one DNA sequence encoding this CDR3. The chain uses TRBV2 and TRBJ2-7; 14 nucleotides line up with TRBD2. V dropped 6 bases and J dropped 4; count of bases not matched to a gene: 2. Germline V gene sequence: CDR1 SNHLY, CDR2 FYNNEI. This CDR3 is 14 amino acids long. The CDR3 DNA reads TGTGCCAGCAGAGGGACTAGCGGGGGTTACGAGCAGTACTTC. It specifies CASRGTSGGYEQYF.

The rearrangement links TRBV9 to TRBJ1-1; a weak D match, TRBD1 (5 bases). Germline V lookup: CDR1 SGDLS, CDR2 YYNGEE. The V end lost 2 bases, the J end lost 6 bases, and 11 bases lay between the germline ends. The length of the CDR3 is 13 residues. Written as DNA, the CDR3 is TGTGCCAGCAGCGTTATCTCAGGGTCTGAAGCTTTCTTT. It yields the protein CASSVISGSEAFF.

The chain uses TRBV6-6 and TRBJ1-5, with a tentative D call TRBD1 (6 bases). Germline loops: CDR1 MNHNY, CDR2 SVGAGI (reference sequence). This CDR3 has 14 residues. The ends were cut back, 5 bases at V and 5 bases at J, with 13 bases in the middle. CDR3: CASSHRGGDQPQHF. The CDR3, as DNA: TGTGCCAGCAGTCACCGGGGGGGCGATCAGCCCCAGCATTTT.

The chain couples TRBV6-5 to TRBJ1-5, with D unresolved. Germline CDR1 is MNHEY and CDR2 is SVGAGI. With 6 bases removed from V and 9 bases from J, the gap between germline ends came to 12 bases. The CDR3 is 12 amino acids. Written as DNA, the CDR3 is TGTGCCAGCAGCCCGCGGGCAGGGCCCCAGCATTTT. Its translation is CASSPRAGPQHF.

The CDR3: CASSLDLVELFF. CDR3 nucleotides: TGCGCCAGCAGCCTAGATTTGGTGGAGCTGTTTTTT. The V call is TRBV5-1, the J call TRBJ2-2; D call uncertain. The germline CDR1 and CDR2 sequences are SGHRS and YFSETQ. This CDR3 is 12 amino acids long. The V gene lost 4 bases and the J gene lost 10 bases, with 11 bases spanning the gap.

V usage is TRBV6-5 and J usage is TRBJ2-2; D gene unclear. Germline V gene lookup returns CDR1 MNHEY and CDR2 SVGAGI. The CDR3 covers 12 residues. With 6 bases removed from V and 7 bases from J, the gap between germline ends came to 9 bases. The CDR3 is CASRILGGELFF. The CDR3, as DNA: TGTGCCAGCAGAATACTTGGCGGGGAGCTGTTTTTT.

This rearrangement joins TRBV11-3 to TRBJ2-7, with D possibly TRBD2 on 6 matching bases. Trimming left V 5 bases short and J 6 bases short, with 17 bases between. Germline assignment: CDR1 SGHNT and CDR2 YENEEA. The CDR3 has 14 residues. DNA of the CDR3: TGTGCCAGCAGCCCCTTTACCGGGAGCGGCGAGCAGTACTTC. This gives the protein CASSPFTGSGEQYF. Full variable domain (remainder filled in from reference TRBV11-3 and TRBJ2-7): EAGVVQSPRYKIIEKKQPVAFWCNPISGHNTLYWYLQNLGQGPELLIRYENEEAVDDSQLPKDRFSAERLKGVDSTLKIQPAELGDSAVYLCASSPFTGSGEQYFGPGTRLTVT.

The chain has TRBV19 and TRBJ2-7, with 11 bases fitting TRBD2. CDR1 is LNHDA, CDR2 SQIVND, per germline (reference sequence). This CDR3 spans 15 amino acids. Trimming at V came to 1 base and at J to 4 bases, leaving 3 bases not matched to a gene. Here the CDR3 DNA reads TGTGCCAGTAGTATAGGAACTAGCGGGAGATACGAGCAGTACTTC. Its protein is CASSIGTSGRYEQYF. Complete variable domain (other parts from reference TRBV19 and TRBJ2-7): DGGITQSPKYLFRKEGQNVTLSCEQNLNHDAMYWYRQDPGQGLRLIYYSQIVNDFQKGDIAEGYSVSREKKESFPLTVTSAQKNPTAFYLCASSIGTSGRYEQYFGPGTRLTVT.

This rearrangement joins TRBV10-3 to TRBJ2-1, with 14 bases fitting TRBD2. This CDR3 comprises 17 residues. Germline V gene lookup returns CDR1 ENHRY and CDR2 SYGVKD. V gave up 10 bases and J gave up 5 bases; unmatched junction bases: 13. The CDR3 region has the DNA TGTGCCACCGGACAGGGGACTAGCGGGAGATCAAACAATGAGCAGTTCTTC. It translates to CATGQGTSGRSNNEQFF.

The gene calls are TRBV5-1 and TRBJ2-7; D may be TRBD2 (6 bases). Germline V gives CDR1 SGHRS, CDR2 YFSETQ. Trimming took 4 bases from V and 2 from J, leaving 7 bases between them. The CDR3 contains 12 residues. The CDR3 is CASSRETYEQYF. For the CDR3, the DNA is TGCGCCAGCAGCCGGGAGACCTACGAGCAGTACTTC.

This clone was detected only once. The chain couples TRBV28 to TRBJ2-7; the D is unclear. The CDR3 sequence is 14 residues long. The germline gives CDR1 MDHEN, CDR2 SYDVKM. V lost 4 bases to trimming and J lost 1 base, with 11 bases between them. CDR3: CASSSYSTSYEQYF. The DNA for the CDR3 is TGTGCCAGCAGTTCCTACTCTACTTCCTACGAGCAGTACTTC.

The CDR3 is CASGLSYASTDTQYF. The CDR3 DNA follows: TGTGCTAGTGGTTTGAGCTATGCTAGCACAGATACGCAGTATTTT. V and J are TRBV12-5 and TRBJ2-3; D unresolved. The V end was cut by 2 bases, the J end by 0 bases, with 9 bases between. There are 15 residues in the CDR3. Germline V gene data show CDR1 as LGHNT and CDR2 as FRNRAP.

The chain employs TRBV6-1 and TRBJ1-5; D is ambiguous. This CDR3 region has 15 residues. Germline CDR1 MNHNS, CDR2 SASEGT. Trimming stripped 3 bases from V and 1 base from J, with 10 bases between. This chain's CDR3 is CASSEWQSSNQPQHF. CDR3 DNA sequence: TGTGCCAGCAGTGAGTGGCAGTCAAGCAATCAGCCCCAGCATTTT.

The rearrangement joins TRBV5-4 to TRBJ1-1; D may be TRBD1 (5 bases). Germline V gene data show CDR1 as SGHNT and CDR2 as YYREEE (reference sequence). CDR3 length: 13 amino acids. The V gene lost 4 bases and the J gene lost 6 bases, with 13 bases spanning the gap. DNA of the CDR3: TGTGCCAGCAGCCCTGCATGGGGGGCTGAAGCTTTCTTT. Residues: CASSPAWGAEAFF.

The rearrangement uses TRBV5-6 and TRBJ1-6, with TRBD1 identical over 11 bases. The V segment lost 1 base and the J segment 8 bases; nucleotides outside the gene matches: 5. CDR3 length: 16 amino acids. Germline-derived CDR1 and CDR2 are SGHDT and YYEEEE. The CDR3 DNA is TGTGCCAGCAGCTTGTTCGGGGGACAGGGGGATTCACCCCTCCACTTT. As protein: CASSLFGGQGDSPLHF.

The J gene is TRBJ1-1, the V gene TRBV6-5; maybe TRBD1 (6 bases). Germline assignment: CDR1 MNHEY and CDR2 SVGAGI. V lost 9 bases, J lost 4 bases, and 18 bases lay in between. This CDR3 comprises 14 residues. The CDR3 protein is CARQGFRKATEAFF. In DNA, the CDR3 is TGTGCCAGACAGGGTTTTCGTAAAGCCACTGAAGCTTTCTTT.